One sample yielded the 14 T cell receptor beta chains listed below, sequenced in a study of blood T cell repertoires in COVID-19. Produced via immunoSEQ multiplex PCR; TCRdb's table is partial and in-frame only. The sample has more than 90,000 clones, more than 60% seen once. The sample taken for sequencing was peripheral blood. Every receptor here comes from a man in his 70s with acute or convalescent COVID-19.

This clone was counted a single time. The chain carries TRBV5-6 and TRBJ1-5; 10 bases align to TRBD1. The germline V gene encodes CDR1 SGHDT and CDR2 YYEEEE. CDR3 length: 17 amino acids. The trim removed 2 bases at V and 4 bases at J, leaving 9 bases unmatched. CDR3 sequence (DNA): TGTGCCAGCAGCTTAGGGACAGGGGCCTCTCAAAATCAGCCCCAGCATTTT. This sequence encodes CASSLGTGASQNQPQHF.

The chain carries TRBV11-2 and TRBJ1-4; D is unclear. CDR3 length: 16 amino acids. Germline CDR1 is SGHAT and CDR2 is FQNNGV. V shed 5 bases and J shed 0 bases, with 13 bases lying between them. The DNA for the CDR3 is TGTGCCAGCAGCCCCCGTCTCTCTACAACTAATGAAAAACTGTTTTTT. The encoded protein is CASSPRLSTTNEKLFF.

V gene TRBV27 combines with J gene TRBJ1-5; the D is unclear. CDR1 is MNHEY, CDR2 SMNVEV, per germline (reference sequence). The ends were cut back, 5 bases at V and 0 bases at J, with 14 bases in the middle. CDR3 length equals 16 residues. CDR3 region: CASSGVPGASNQPQHF. The DNA of the CDR3 is TGTGCCAGCAGTGGGGTACCGGGAGCTAGCAATCAGCCCCAGCATTTT.

This clone was detected once. This rearrangement joins TRBV3-1 (or the pseudogene TRBV3-2) to TRBJ1-2; D is ambiguous. Germline lookup yields CDR1 LGHDT and CDR2 YNNKEL (reference sequence). CDR3 length: 12 amino acids. Trimming cost V 1 base and J 5 bases, with 5 bases left between them. CDR3 residues: CASSQVSYGYTF. The CDR3 DNA reads as TGTGCCAGCAGCCAAGTTAGTTATGGCTACACCTTC.

This chain joins TRBV19 and TRBJ2-3; 7 bases fit TRBD1. V was pared by 5 bases and J by 3 bases, with 5 bases of the junction left unmatched. The V gene's germline CDR1 is LNHDA and CDR2 SQIVND (reference sequence). The length of the CDR3 is 14 residues. The DNA for the CDR3 is TGTGCCAGTAGTCCACTACAGGGGACAGATACGCAGTATTTT. It translates to CASSPLQGTDTQYF.

The chain employs TRBV6-2 or TRBV6-3 and TRBJ2-1; 9 bases are shared with TRBD1. Germline assignment: CDR1 MNHEY and CDR2 SVGEGT. The CDR3 runs 16 residues. V shed 6 bases and J 5 bases; nucleotides not matched to a gene: 11. CDR3 nucleotides: TGTGCCAGCAGCGCGAGGGGACAGGGTAAAAACAATGAGCAGTTCTTC. It is translated as CASSARGQGKNNEQFF.

The J gene is TRBJ2-5, the V gene TRBV15, with D possibly being TRBD1 (8 bases). Trimming took 0 bases from V and 4 from J, leaving 18 bases between them. Germline V lookup: CDR1 LNHNV, CDR2 YYDKDF (reference sequence). The length of the CDR3 is 17 residues. The CDR3 loop is CATSRDKGGTGRETQYF. Here the CDR3 DNA reads TGTGCCACCAGCAGAGATAAGGGGGGGACAGGACGAGAGACCCAGTACTTC.

The V gene is TRBV24-1, the J gene TRBJ1-4; 7 bases fit TRBD1. Germline CDR1 is KGHDR and CDR2 is SFDVKD. V lost 2 bases to trimming and J lost 7 bases; unmatched junction nucleotides: 6. This CDR3 comprises 15 residues. CDR3 amino acids: CATSDSRDSGEKLFF. In DNA, the CDR3 is TGTGCCACCAGTGATTCCCGGGACAGCGGTGAAAAACTGTTTTTT.

The chain carries TRBV30 and TRBJ1-4; 7 bases are a match to TRBD1. This CDR3 has 14 residues. J gave up 4 bases and V 4 bases, and 6 bases lay outside the gene matches. Germline V lookup: CDR1 GTSNPN, CDR2 SVGIG (reference sequence). The CDR3 DNA follows: TGTGCCTGGAACACGGGACAGCATAATGAAAAACTGTTTTTT. Its protein is CAWNTGQHNEKLFF.

In DNA, the CDR3 is TGTGCCAGAAGCCGTATTTCTAGCGGGAGGTCAAGTGAGCAGTTCTTC. It translates to CARSRISSGRSSEQFF. The chain employs TRBV5-3 and TRBJ2-1; 11 bases map to TRBD2. TRBV5-3 is recorded as an ORF, its role being uncertain. The V segment lost 4 bases and the J segment 9 bases; nucleotides outside the gene matches: 12. This CDR3 region has 16 residues.

The chain has TRBV5-1 and TRBJ2-1; tentatively, D is TRBD2 (5 bases). V lost 6 bases to trimming and J lost 0 bases, with 7 bases between them. The CDR3 consists of 13 residues. Germline V gene lookup returns CDR1 SGHRS and CDR2 YFSETQ. CDR3 amino acids: CASKAVSYNEQFF. The CDR3 nucleotides read TGCGCCAGCAAAGCGGTCTCCTACAATGAGCAGTTCTTC.

The chain couples TRBV7-3 to TRBJ2-6; no definite D call. V was clipped by 2 bases and J by 4 bases, with 12 bases between them. Germline CDR1 SGHTA, CDR2 FQGTGA. This CDR3 has 16 residues. As DNA, the CDR3 is TGTGCCAGCAGCTTACCCCCCCATTCCGGGGCCAACGTCCTGACTTTC. Residues: CASSLPPHSGANVLTF.

This chain links TRBV3-1 (or the pseudogene TRBV3-2) with TRBJ2-7; 10 nucleotides agree with TRBD1. J lost 4 bases, V lost 1 base, and 4 bases had no gene match. Per germline, CDR1 LGHDT and CDR2 YNNKEL (reference sequence). The CDR3 contains 15 residues. CDR3 region: CASSQADRGVYEQYF. The DNA for the CDR3 is TGTGCCAGCAGCCAAGCGGACAGGGGGGTATACGAGCAGTACTTC.

V usage is TRBV18 and J usage is TRBJ2-1, with D unclear. This CDR3 region has 15 residues. Germline loops: CDR1 KGHSH, CDR2 LQKENI. The V end lost 2 bases, the J end lost 9 bases, and 17 bases lay between the germline ends. CDR3 protein: CASSPVSRSSGEQFF. CDR3 DNA: TGTGCCAGCTCACCAGTGAGTAGGAGTTCGGGTGAGCAGTTCTTC.